The 5 T cell receptor beta chains reported below all come from one sample, sequenced in a study of OX40 agonist ivuxolimab in advanced cancers. The protocol was immunoSEQ multiplex PCR, while the TCRdb copy is restricted to in-frame clones and leaves out a portion. The sample shows over 85,000 clones, 84% of them seen only once. The source was CD4+ or CD8+ T cells sorted from blood, collected in a trial of the OX40 agonist ivuxolimab. These receptors were collected from an adult with an advanced solid tumor such as melanoma, head and neck, liver or kidney cancer.

The chain is built from TRBV5-4 and TRBJ1-2; D is undetermined. This CDR3 is 12 amino acids long. Germline V gene sequence: CDR1 SGHNT, CDR2 YYREEE (reference sequence). Deletions cut 1 base from V and 6 bases from J, with 7 bases between. CDR3 in amino acids: CASSLWFDGYTF. The CDR3 bases are TGTGCCAGCAGCTTGTGGTTCGATGGCTACACCTTC.

This clone has only one observation. The chain carries TRBV6-5 and TRBJ1-6, with TRBD1 matching over 9 bases. CDR3 size: 13 residues. Losses at the gene ends were 6 bases for V and 7 bases for J; bases not matched to a gene: 1. Germline V gives CDR1 MNHEY, CDR2 SVGAGI. CDR3 protein: CASRGQGNSPLHF. CDR3 in DNA: TGTGCCAGCAGGGGACAGGGAAATTCACCCCTCCACTTT.

The gene calls are TRBV19 and TRBJ1-5, with D possibly matching TRBD1 (5 bases). The CDR3 is 14 residues long. Per germline, CDR1 LNHDA and CDR2 SQIVND (reference sequence). Trimming stripped 7 bases from V and 0 bases from J, with 10 bases between. The CDR3 loop is CASMETVSNQPQHF. CDR3 DNA: TGTGCCAGTATGGAGACAGTTAGCAATCAGCCCCAGCATTTT.

V and J are TRBV5-4 and TRBJ1-4; 11 bases agree with TRBD1. CDR1 SGHNT and CDR2 YYREEE come from the germline V gene (reference sequence). With V trimmed by 4 bases and J by 9 bases, 2 bases remained unmatched. The CDR3 loop spans 13 amino acids. The CDR3 DNA reads TGTGCCAGCAGCCGGGACAGGGGGAAAAAACTGTTTTTT. Translating gives CASSRDRGKKLFF.

The J gene is TRBJ1-4, the V gene TRBV9; 9 nucleotides line up with TRBD1. This CDR3 is built from 15 residues. V lost 2 bases to trimming and J lost 7 bases; unmatched junction nucleotides: 6. Germline CDR1 and CDR2: SGDLS and YYNGEE. The CDR3: CASSVNNRGPEKLFF. CDR3 sequence (DNA): TGTGCCAGCAGCGTTAATAACAGGGGGCCTGAAAAACTGTTTTTT.